A single sample gave rise to the 14 T cell receptor beta chains below, sequenced in a study of OX40 agonist ivuxolimab in advanced cancers. Only in-frame clones appear in the TCRdb table, and some are missing; sequencing was by immunoSEQ multiplex PCR. Of about 75,000 clones listed, 85% are singletons. The sequences come from CD4+ or CD8+ T cells sorted from blood, collected in a trial of the OX40 agonist ivuxolimab. Every receptor here comes from an adult with an advanced solid tumor such as melanoma, head and neck, liver or kidney cancer.

The J gene is TRBJ2-7, the V gene TRBV6-5; maybe TRBD2 (6 bases). The CDR3 is 14 residues long. CDR1 and CDR2 from the germline V gene are MNHEY and SVGAGI. Trimming stripped 4 bases from V and 2 bases from J, with 12 bases between. CDR3 in DNA: TGTGCCAGCAGTTTTAGCAGCGGGCCCTACGAGCAGTACTTC. Amino acid sequence: CASSFSSGPYEQYF.

Written as DNA, the CDR3 is TGTGCCAGCAGTGGGGCCAGCTGGACTAGCAACGAGCAGTACTTC. Residues: CASSGASWTSNEQYF. J is TRBJ2-7 and V is TRBV6-1; 8 positions agree with TRBD2. V trimming: 4 bases; J trimming: 5 bases; junction bases outside the gene matches: 10. The CDR3 has 15 residues. Germline V lookup: CDR1 MNHNS, CDR2 SASEGT.

In this sample, this clone turned up once. This chain links TRBV10-1 with TRBJ2-5; TRBD2 might be the D (6 bases). Trimming removed 10 bases from V and 0 bases from J, with 21 bases in between. The germline V gene has CDR1 WNHNN and CDR2 SYGVQD (reference sequence). The length of the CDR3 is 16 residues. CDR3 sequence: CATVTGLTRNQETQYF. For the CDR3, the DNA is TGCGCCACTGTGACTGGTTTGACTAGGAACCAAGAGACCCAGTACTTC.

CDR3 amino acids: CASSLPDSGLGETQYF. DNA for the CDR3: TGTGCCAGCAGTTTGCCCGACTCAGGGTTAGGGGAGACCCAGTACTTC. This chain uses TRBV28 with TRBJ2-5, with D maybe TRBD1 (5 bases). Trimming removed 3 bases from V and 5 bases from J, with 19 bases in between. The CDR3 has 16 amino acids. Germline lookup yields CDR1 MDHEN and CDR2 SYDVKM.

The genes are TRBV27 and TRBJ2-3; TRBD2 matches 11 bases. Germline V gene lookup returns CDR1 MNHEY and CDR2 SMNVEV (reference sequence). This CDR3 is built from 19 residues. With V trimmed by 3 bases and J by 4 bases, 15 bases remained unmatched. The CDR3 nucleotides read TGTGCCAGCAGTTTGCCAGGGGCTAGCGGGAGGCCGGGGCCAGATACGCAGTATTTT. Translated, it gives CASSLPGASGRPGPDTQYF.

The chain combines TRBV5-3 with TRBJ1-2, with D uncertain. TRBV5-3 is an ORF, and what it does is uncertain. The CDR3 extends over 18 amino acids. The V gene lost 1 base and the J gene lost 4 bases, with 23 bases spanning the gap. As DNA, the CDR3 is TGTGCCAGAAGCTTGAGTGGTGGGCCGACCCCTCACAGCTATGGCTACACCTTC. It yields the protein CARSLSGGPTPHSYGYTF.

This chain joins TRBV28 and TRBJ2-1; the D is unclear. The CDR3 loop spans 16 amino acids. Trimming took 3 bases from V and 5 from J, leaving 17 bases between them. Germline assignment: CDR1 MDHEN and CDR2 SYDVKM. CDR3: CASSFLDPLGNNEQFF. The DNA of the CDR3 is TGTGCCAGCAGTTTCCTTGATCCCTTAGGGAACAATGAGCAGTTCTTC. The full variable domain, its missing parts supplied by reference TRBV28 and TRBJ2-1, is DVKVTQSSRYLVKRTGEKVFLECVQDMDHENMFWYRQDPGLGLRLIYFSYDVKMKEKGDIPEGYSVSREKKERFSLILESASTNQTSMYLCASSFLDPLGNNEQFFGPGTRLTVL.

Turning to this clone: At one end, the junction sequence differs from germline, possibly due to a read error. The chain links TRBV7-9 to TRBJ2-7; 9 nucleotides match TRBD1. Looked up from germline, CDR1 is SEHNR and CDR2 is FQNEAQ (reference sequence). The CDR3 runs to 13 residues. Written as DNA, the CDR3 is TGTGCCAGCAGCTCCGCCCGGGACAGGGCTCTGATCTTC. This gives the protein CASSSARDRALIF.

The rearrangement links TRBV10-3 to TRBJ2-7, with D possibly being TRBD2 (6 bases). The CDR3 has 16 residues. Germline CDR1 is ENHRY and CDR2 is SYGVKD. V was trimmed by 0 bases and J by 4 bases, leaving 16 bases between them. Here the CDR3 reads CAISESRRGMNYEQYF. The DNA of the CDR3 is TGTGCCATCAGTGAGTCCAGGCGGGGAATGAATTACGAGCAGTACTTC.

The chain carries TRBV18 and TRBJ2-1, with TRBD2 identical over 13 bases. Germline V CDR1 and CDR2: KGHSH, LQKENI. With 2 bases clipped from V and 6 bases from J, the junction kept 4 bases outside the gene matches. The CDR3 loop spans 16 amino acids. DNA for the CDR3: TGTGCCAGCTCACCAGTAGGGACTAGCGGGATCAATGAGCAGTTCTTC. Its protein is CASSPVGTSGINEQFF.

This chain connects TRBV15 to TRBJ2-5, with 8 bases aligning to TRBD2. V shed 6 bases and J 6 bases; nucleotides not matched to a gene: 9. CDR1 and CDR2 (germline): LNHNV, YYDKDF (reference sequence). The CDR3 spans 14 residues. CDR3 amino acids: CATRASREGKTQYF. CDR3 nucleotides: TGTGCCACCAGGGCCAGCCGGGAGGGAAAGACCCAGTACTTC. Looking up the rest from reference TRBV15 and TRBJ2-5 gives the full variable domain: DAMVIQNPRYQVTQFGKPVTLSCSQTLNHNVMYWYQQKSSQAPKLLFHYYDKDFNNEADTPDNFQSRRPNTSFCFLDIRSPGLGDTAMYLCATRASREGKTQYFGPGTRLLVL.

The gene calls are TRBV5-8 and TRBJ1-2; tentatively, D is TRBD1 (5 bases). The CDR3 has 15 residues. Between the trimmed V and J ends, which lost 1 base and 5 bases, there was a span of 15 bases. Germline V lookup: CDR1 SGHTS, CDR2 YDEGEE. In DNA, the CDR3 is TGTGCCAGCAGCTTGCGCACAGGCTTTGCGTATGGCTACACCTTC. This sequence encodes CASSLRTGFAYGYTF.

The genes are TRBV5-4 and TRBJ2-3; 7 nucleotides agree with TRBD2. Germline V gives CDR1 SGHNT, CDR2 YYREEE (reference sequence). The length of the CDR3 is 14 residues. The junction had 5 bases not matched to a gene; V was cut back by 5 bases and J by 2 bases. CDR3 amino acids: CASSREGITDTQYF. The CDR3 nucleotides are TGTGCCAGCAGTAGGGAGGGTATCACAGATACGCAGTATTTT.

The chain has TRBV29-1 and TRBJ2-2, with D tentatively TRBD1 (6 bases). Trimming removed 6 bases from V and 0 bases from J, with 14 bases in between. The V gene's germline CDR1 is SQVTM and CDR2 ANQGSEA. This CDR3 has 15 amino acids. The CDR3 DNA is TGCAGCGTCCGACTCACAGGGTCGAACACCGGGGAGCTGTTTTTT. It yields the protein CSVRLTGSNTGELFF.